The entry below gives a single T cell receptor beta chain sequence along with its context. Its specificity is unknown. The data derive from a study of T-cell memory formation after mild COVID-19. Study-wide results and caveats: Those CD4+ clones that contracted were mainly in CM and EM (CD8+ ones in EMRA). Certain responding clones were present in pre-infection memory, suggesting participation of cross-reactive memory. Contracting clones from day 15 to 85 showed balanced CD4/CD8; later expanders favored CD4+. SARS-CoV-2 specificity of second-wave clones peaking day 37 was unconfirmed.

TCRdb used MiXCR to reprocess the 5' RACE reads, holding one entry per CDR3 protein. Of some 260,000 distinct CDR3 sequences listed, 15% to 20% are singletons. The clonotype was recovered from a man between 18 and 35 years old who had mild COVID-19 (a few samples of this study predate the infection). Cell type and time point are not known. Sequenced: PBMCs or a T cell subset sorted from them (not recorded which).

This chain's CDR3 is CASRDGKEDTGELFF. The DNA for the CDR3 is TGTGCCAGCAGGGATGGGAAGGAGGACACCGGGGAGCTGTTTTTT. This rearrangement joins TRBV12-3 or TRBV12-4 to TRBJ2-2; perhaps TRBD2 as D (5 bases). The CDR3 covers 15 residues. The V end lost 6 bases, the J end lost 3 bases, and 14 bases lay between the germline ends.